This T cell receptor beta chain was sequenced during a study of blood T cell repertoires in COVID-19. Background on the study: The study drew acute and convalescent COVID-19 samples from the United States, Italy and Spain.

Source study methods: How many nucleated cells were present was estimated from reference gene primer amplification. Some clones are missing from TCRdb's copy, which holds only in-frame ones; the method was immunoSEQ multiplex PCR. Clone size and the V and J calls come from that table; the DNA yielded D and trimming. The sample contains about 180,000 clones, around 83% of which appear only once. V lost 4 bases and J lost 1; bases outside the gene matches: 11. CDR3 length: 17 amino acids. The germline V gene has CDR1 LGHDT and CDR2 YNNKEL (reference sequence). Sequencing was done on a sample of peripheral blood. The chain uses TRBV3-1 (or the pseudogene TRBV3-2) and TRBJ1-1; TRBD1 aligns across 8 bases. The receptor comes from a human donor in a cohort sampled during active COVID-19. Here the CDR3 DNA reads TGTGCCAGCAGCCCTCGCCAGGGGGCACACAGGAACACTGAAGCTTTCTTT. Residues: CASSPRQGAHRNTEAFF.